Shown below are 24 T cell receptor beta chains from a single sample sequenced in a study of cytomegalovirus exposure and HLA in healthy donors. Both 60 Vbeta primers and 13 Jbeta primers went into the PCR. Here immunoSEQ multiplex PCR was the method, and the copy in TCRdb shows in-frame clones only, minus some. The sample lists approximately 150,000 clones; over 70% were seen once. The sample comprised PBMCs. These receptors all stem from a man aged 45-65 years in good health and CMV-seropositive.

The V and J genes are TRBV4-3 and TRBJ1-4; maybe TRBD1 (5 bases). Germline values: CDR1 LGHNA, CDR2 YSLEER. The CDR3 sequence is 14 residues long. V shed 4 bases and J shed 7 bases, with 13 bases lying between them. CDR3 sequence (DNA): TGCGCCAGCAGCCCAGGGAATCGCGGTGAAAAACTGTTTTTT. Translation: CASSPGNRGEKLFF.

This rearrangement joins TRBV7-9 to TRBJ1-1; 10 bases map to TRBD1. With V trimmed by 5 bases and J by 5 bases, 5 bases remained unmatched. Germline lookup yields CDR1 SEHNR and CDR2 FQNEAQ (reference sequence). The CDR3 length is 14 residues. In nucleotides, the CDR3 is TGTGCCAGCAGCCGGACAGGGGGTCTTACTGAAGCTTTCTTT. This encodes CASSRTGGLTEAFF.

For this clone: Other DNA sequences within the sample encode an identical CDR3. The chain is built from TRBV6-6 and TRBJ2-7; D uncertain. The germline gives CDR1 MNHNY, CDR2 SVGAGI (reference sequence). The V and J ends lost 5 bases and 1 base respectively, with 3 bases between them. The CDR3 has 11 amino acids. CDR3 nucleotide sequence: TGTGCCAGCAGTCCGTCCTACGAGCAGTACTTC. Its translation: CASSPSYEQYF.

The gene calls are TRBV2 and TRBJ2-5; 8 bases agree with TRBD2. This CDR3 spans 17 amino acids. CDR1 is SNHLY, CDR2 FYNNEI, per germline. The J segment lost 5 bases and the V segment lost 9 bases, leaving 20 bases of the junction unmatched. CDR3 coding DNA: TGTGCCAGGTCGAAATCGAAATGGACTAGCTGGGGGGAGACCCAGTACTTC. Encoded protein: CARSKSKWTSWGETQYF.

V is TRBV4-1 and J is TRBJ1-2; 12 bases line up with TRBD1. Germline V gene sequence: CDR1 MGHRA, CDR2 YSYEKL. CDR3 length: 15 amino acids. V shed 4 bases and J 5 bases; nucleotides not matched to a gene: 5. Written as DNA, the CDR3 is TGCGCCAGCAGCCCCGGGACAGGGGGCTTGTATGGCTACACCTTC. This translates into CASSPGTGGLYGYTF.

The genes are TRBV5-6 and TRBJ2-7, with D perhaps TRBD1 (6 bases). The CDR3 is 12 amino acids. Germline-derived CDR1 and CDR2 are SGHDT and YYEEEE. V was trimmed by 3 bases and J by 8 bases, leaving 12 bases between them. DNA of the CDR3: TGTGCCAGCAGCTCTGGGACAACCAAGCAGTACTTC. Its protein is CASSSGTTKQYF.

This rearrangement joins TRBV30 to TRBJ1-5; D may be TRBD1 (5 bases). Trimming removed 0 bases from V and 9 bases from J, with 18 bases in between. Germline V gene sequence: CDR1 GTSNPN, CDR2 SVGIG (reference sequence). The CDR3 spans 15 residues. CDR3 DNA sequence: TGTGCCTGGAGTGTTGGTTCCGGGGGATTGTGGCCCCAGCATTTT. It is translated as CAWSVGSGGLWPQHF. Together with reference TRBV30 and TRBJ1-5, the CDR3 gives the full variable domain: SQTIHQWPATLVQPVGSPLSLECTVEGTSNPNLYWYRQAAGRGLQLLFYSVGIGQISSEVPQNLSASRPQDRQFILSSKKLLLSDSGFYLCAWSVGSGGLWPQHFGDGTRLSIL.

The rearrangement uses TRBV5-1 and TRBJ1-4, with D possibly matching TRBD1 (6 bases). V was pared by 2 bases and J by 7 bases, with 9 bases between. Germline V gene sequence: CDR1 SGHRS, CDR2 YFSETQ. The CDR3 consists of 13 residues. CDR3 DNA sequence: TGCGCCAGCAGCTTACAGGGCACTGAAAAACTGTTTTTT. This translates into CASSLQGTEKLFF.

V gene TRBV5-8 combines with J gene TRBJ1-2; D remains unclear. The CDR3 sequence is 14 residues long. Germline V CDR1 and CDR2: SGHTS, YDEGEE. Trimming removed 1 base from V and 0 bases from J, with 7 bases in between. CDR3 residues: CASSLRGSNYGYTF. The CDR3 coding sequence is TGTGCCAGCAGCTTGCGAGGGTCTAACTATGGCTACACCTTC.

The count of this clone is one. The same CDR3 also results from other DNA sequences found in this sample. DNA of the CDR3: TGTGCCAGCAGCCTCCGGGGTCGACAGGGAAACTATGGCTACACCTTC. Translating gives CASSLRGRQGNYGYTF. The V and J genes are TRBV6-6 and TRBJ1-2; 7 nucleotides agree with TRBD1. Trimming cost V 6 bases and J 2 bases; bases outside gene matches: 12. CDR1 is MNHNY, CDR2 SVGAGI, per germline (reference sequence). The CDR3 length is 16 residues.

V is TRBV11-2 and J is TRBJ2-3; 10 nucleotides agree with TRBD2. Trimming took 5 bases from V and 2 from J; bases not matched to a gene: 7. The CDR3 spans 16 residues. The germline gives CDR1 SGHAT, CDR2 FQNNGV. The DNA for the CDR3 is TGTGCCAGCAGCCAACGACTAGCGGGCTACACAGATACGCAGTATTTT. Translating gives CASSQRLAGYTDTQYF.

The chain couples TRBV18 to TRBJ2-5; unclear D gene. Looked up from germline, CDR1 is KGHSH and CDR2 is LQKENI. This CDR3 contains 13 residues. Trimming took off 3 bases at V and 5 bases at J, with 10 bases between the two ends. CDR3 protein: CASSPSVSETQYF. DNA for the CDR3: TGTGCCAGCTCACCCTCGGTCTCGGAGACCCAGTACTTC.

Remarks on this clone: The junction departs from the called germline gene at one end, perhaps through a read error. The V gene is TRBV7-7, the J gene TRBJ1-5; 9 bases match TRBD1. Germline CDR1 and CDR2: SSHAT and FNYEAQ (reference sequence). This CDR3 has 18 amino acids. The CDR3 region has the DNA TGTGCTAGCAGCTTAGGGTCGGGACAGGGAGGAAGCAATCAGCCCCAGCATTTT. Translating gives CASSLGSGQGGSNQPQHF.

This chain joins TRBV2 and TRBJ2-3, with 10 bases identical to TRBD2. Germline CDR1 SNHLY, CDR2 FYNNEI. V lost 6 bases to trimming and J lost 2 bases; unmatched junction nucleotides: 5. This CDR3 is built from 15 residues. The CDR3 DNA sequence: TGTGCCAGCAGACAAACTAGCGGGGCCACAGATACGCAGTATTTT. It translates to CASRQTSGATDTQYF.

CDR3 amino acids: CASSQERGLNEQFF. CDR3 in DNA: TGTGCCAGCAGCCAAGAACGAGGGCTCAATGAGCAGTTCTTC. The chain links TRBV4-2 to TRBJ2-1; a possible D gene is TRBD2 (5 bases). Germline V CDR1 and CDR2: LGHNA, YNFKEQ. Trimming pared 0 bases from V and 6 bases from J, leaving 9 bases between. This CDR3 is built from 14 residues.

This clone was observed once. The chain joins TRBV5-6 to TRBJ1-3; D uncertain. The V end was cut by 4 bases, the J end by 3 bases, with 11 bases between. CDR3 length equals 14 residues. Germline CDR1 and CDR2: SGHDT and YYEEEE. The CDR3 region is CASSGDWSGNTIYF. In DNA, the CDR3 is TGTGCCAGCAGCGGAGATTGGAGTGGAAACACCATATATTTT.

This clone appeared a few times. The rearrangement links TRBV6-5 to TRBJ1-1; D is perhaps TRBD1 (5 bases). CDR1 and CDR2 from the germline V gene are MNHEY and SVGAGI. This CDR3 comprises 15 residues. Trimming removed 0 bases from V and 0 bases from J, with 8 bases in between. The CDR3 nucleotides are TGTGCCAGCAGTTACTCTAACAGGTTGAACACTGAAGCTTTCTTT. Encoded protein: CASSYSNRLNTEAFF.

This sequence joins TRBV7-9 and TRBJ2-7; D is unresolved. CDR3 size: 13 residues. The germline CDR1 and CDR2 sequences are SEHNR and FQNEAQ (reference sequence). Deletions cut 3 bases from V and 6 bases from J, with 12 bases between. This CDR3 is CASSFPQTGEQYF. The CDR3 nucleotides are TGTGCCAGCAGCTTCCCCCAAACTGGCGAGCAGTACTTC.

This clone was seen only once. The rearrangement joins TRBV28 to TRBJ2-2, with a tentative D call TRBD1 (6 bases). The germline V gene encodes CDR1 MDHEN and CDR2 SYDVKM. This CDR3 is built from 17 residues. Between the trimmed V and J ends, which lost 2 bases and 2 bases, there was a span of 15 bases. CDR3 loop: CASSLSPDSGNTGELFF. DNA of the CDR3: TGTGCCAGCAGTTTAAGCCCGGACAGTGGAAACACCGGGGAGCTGTTTTTT.

This chain uses TRBV2 with TRBJ1-4; no clear D gene. V shed 9 bases and J shed 3 bases, with 20 bases lying between them. The CDR3 length is 16 residues. Germline V gene sequence: CDR1 SNHLY, CDR2 FYNNEI. As DNA, the CDR3 is TGTGCCAGTTCAATTGGCGGGGTACGGGCTAATGAAAAACTGTTTTTT. Amino acid sequence: CASSIGGVRANEKLFF.

The V and J genes are TRBV30 and TRBJ1-1; D unclear. Per germline, CDR1 GTSNPN and CDR2 SVGIG (reference sequence). V dropped 2 bases and J dropped 3 bases, with 10 bases sitting between them. The CDR3 sequence is 13 residues long. CDR3 loop: CAWSSQVYTEAFF. For the CDR3, the DNA is TGTGCCTGGAGTTCTCAGGTTTACACTGAAGCTTTCTTT.

This clone was observed a handful of times. The CDR3 here is CAWSVGLNSPLHF. The CDR3 DNA reads TGTGCCTGGAGTGTGGGCCTTAATTCACCCCTCCACTTT. The genes are TRBV30 and TRBJ1-6; D is ambiguous. V was shortened by 0 bases and J by 6 bases, with 6 bases between the two germline ends. The CDR3 loop spans 13 amino acids. CDR1 is GTSNPN, CDR2 SVGIG, per germline (reference sequence).

In this sample, this clone turned up a few times. The chain employs TRBV11-2 and TRBJ2-3, with D possibly TRBD2 on 5 matching bases. The CDR3 is made up of 15 amino acids. Germline assignment: CDR1 SGHAT and CDR2 FQNNGV. With 4 bases removed from V and 4 bases from J, the gap between germline ends came to 15 bases. The chain's CDR3 is CASSSLKRTPDTQYF. CDR3 sequence (DNA): TGTGCCAGCAGCTCCCTCAAGAGGACTCCAGATACGCAGTATTTT.

V gene TRBV5-1 combines with J gene TRBJ1-1, with D hard to call. CDR3 size: 17 residues. V shed 0 bases and J shed 1 base, with 16 bases lying between them. Germline CDR1 SGHRS, CDR2 YFSETQ. CDR3 nucleotide sequence: TGCGCCAGCAGCTTGGAAGGCTCAATGCGGAGGAACACTGAAGCTTTCTTT. Protein product: CASSLEGSMRRNTEAFF.